The entry below gives a single T cell receptor (beta chain) sequence along with its context. These data originate in a study of cytomegalovirus exposure and HLA in healthy donors. V was pared by 0 bases and J by 0 bases, with 6 bases between. The CDR3 covers 14 residues. From germline, CDR1 is GTSNPN and CDR2 SVGIG (reference sequence). Vbeta (60) and Jbeta (13) primers were used in the PCR. TCRdb's table, derived via immunoSEQ multiplex PCR, lists solely in-frame clones and lacks some. The sample holds over 150,000 clones; around four fifths are singletons and the top ten take about 13%. This receptor was taken from a woman between 50 and 59 years old in good health and CMV-seropositive. This chain connects TRBV30 to TRBJ1-5, with D uncertain. Sequences were obtained from PBMCs. In DNA form, the CDR3 reads TGTGCCTGGAGTGTGTCACTTAGCAATCAGCCCCAGCATTTT. Translated: CAWSVSLSNQPQHF. Full variable domain (missing parts from reference TRBV30 and TRBJ1-5): SQTIHQWPATLVQPVGSPLSLECTVEGTSNPNLYWYRQAAGRGLQLLFYSVGIGQISSEVPQNLSASRPQDRQFILSSKKLLLSDSGFYLCAWSVSLSNQPQHFGDGTRLSIL.